The clone carrying this TCR beta chain has a handful of counts. This entry comes from a study of blood T cell repertoires in COVID-19. Study at large: T cells, B-cell-depleted T cells, or PBMCs supplied cDNA or gDNA.

Libraries were prepared by immunoSEQ multiplex PCR; TCRdb keeps only in-frame clonotypes and omits some of them. The data show roughly 200,000 clones, with about four fifths seen just once and roughly 11% held by the top ten. Germline V gene sequence: CDR1 MNHEY, CDR2 SVGAGI. Between the trimmed V and J ends, which lost 6 bases and 4 bases, there was a span of 10 bases. The CDR3 has 13 amino acids. The chain couples TRBV6-5 to TRBJ2-1; D is perhaps TRBD2 (5 bases). The source is a woman aged 40 to 55 with COVID-19, enrolled during active disease. Sequenced input: peripheral blood. CDR3 sequence (DNA): TGTGCCAGCAGGCAGACGGGGTACAATGAGCAGTTCTTC. This codes for CASRQTGYNEQFF.